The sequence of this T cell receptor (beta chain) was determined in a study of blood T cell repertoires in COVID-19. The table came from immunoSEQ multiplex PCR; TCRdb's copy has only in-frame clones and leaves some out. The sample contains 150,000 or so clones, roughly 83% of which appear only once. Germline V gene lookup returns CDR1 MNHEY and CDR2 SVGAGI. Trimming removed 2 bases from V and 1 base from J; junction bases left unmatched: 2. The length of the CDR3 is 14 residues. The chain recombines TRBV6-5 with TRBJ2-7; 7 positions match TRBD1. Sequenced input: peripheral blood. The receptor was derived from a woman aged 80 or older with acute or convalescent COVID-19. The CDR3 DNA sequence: TGTGCCAGCAGTTACCGGGACAGATCCTACGAGCAGTACTTC. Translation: CASSYRDRSYEQYF.